A single sample gave rise to the 10 T cell receptor beta chains below, sequenced in a study of response to subunit inactivated influenza vaccine. TCRdb reprocessed the RT-PCR reads via MiXCR and lists one record per CDR3 protein. This repertoire shows about 240,000 distinct CDR3 sequences, over 9% found once; its top ten account for about 7.8%. The sequencing here drew on non-naive T cells sorted from PBMCs, taken 14 days before vaccination. The receptors originated from a man aged 50-60 years who received an inactivated influenza vaccine.

Many counts were recorded for this clonotype. In DNA form, the CDR3 reads TGTGCCAGCAGCCAATACACAGATACGCAGTATTTT. Translating gives CASSQYTDTQYF. The genes are TRBV7-2 and TRBJ2-3; the D is unclear. This CDR3 has 12 residues. V lost 5 bases and J lost 2, with 5 bases in between. Germline CDR1 is SGHTA and CDR2 is FQGNSA.

The V call is TRBV20-1, the J call TRBJ2-1; 8 bases align to TRBD2. The V and J ends lost 3 bases and 9 bases, in that order; junction bases with no gene match: 7. This CDR3 is built from 13 residues. The germline V gene encodes CDR1 DFQATT and CDR2 SNEGSKA (reference sequence). In nucleotides, the CDR3 is TGCAGTGCTAGGAATAGCGGGGAGATTGAGCAGTTCTTC. This codes for CSARNSGEIEQFF.

In its sample, this clonotype was seen many times. The CDR3 DNA reads TGCAGCGTTGACGGTGCGGGAGTATCCTACAATGAGCAGTTCTTC. This codes for CSVDGAGVSYNEQFF. The chain recombines TRBV29-1 with TRBJ2-1, with 7 bases identical to TRBD2. V was clipped by 3 bases and J by 1 base; unmatched bases: 6. The V gene's germline CDR1 is SQVTM and CDR2 ANQGSEA. The length of the CDR3 is 15 residues.

In this sample, this clonotype turned up a few times. The chain combines TRBV20-1 with TRBJ2-3; 15 positions agree with TRBD2. The CDR3 covers 17 residues. Per germline, CDR1 DFQATT and CDR2 SNEGSKA (reference sequence). V shed 3 bases, J shed 6 bases, and the junction held 10 bases outside the gene matches. CDR3 in amino acids: CSARGAGLAGGVDTQYF. CDR3 coding DNA: TGCAGTGCTAGGGGCGCGGGACTAGCGGGAGGAGTGGATACGCAGTATTTT.

The genes are TRBV27 and TRBJ2-1; 10 nucleotides line up with TRBD2. V gave up 1 base and J gave up 6 bases; unmatched junction bases: 3. Germline assignment: CDR1 MNHEY and CDR2 SMNVEV (reference sequence). This CDR3 is 15 amino acids long. CDR3 protein: CASSLYVAGGNEQFF. CDR3 coding DNA: TGTGCCAGCAGTTTATATGTAGCGGGGGGCAATGAGCAGTTCTTC.

The chain combines TRBV29-1 with TRBJ1-1; 8 bases map to TRBD1. The J segment lost 8 bases and the V segment lost 3 bases, leaving 11 bases of the junction unmatched. This CDR3 spans 14 amino acids. Germline V gene sequence: CDR1 SQVTM, CDR2 ANQGSEA. CDR3 sequence: CSVDLGLRTGEAFF. As DNA, the CDR3 is TGCAGCGTTGATCTGGGGTTGAGGACAGGGGAAGCTTTCTTT.

This clonotype was seen repeatedly, ten times or more. For the CDR3, the DNA is TGTGCCAGCAGTTGGACAGGGAGTGAGCAGTTCTTC. It specifies CASSWTGSEQFF. The chain carries TRBV12-3 or TRBV12-4 and TRBJ2-1, with TRBD1 matching 8 bases. V was clipped by 4 bases and J by 9 bases; unmatched bases: 2. This CDR3 is built from 12 residues.

This clonotype was detected many times. CDR3: CASSRGVGGRNNEQFF. The CDR3 coding sequence is TGTGCCAGCAGCCGAGGTGTCGGCGGGAGGAACAATGAGCAGTTCTTC. V usage is TRBV5-6 and J usage is TRBJ2-1; TRBD2 matches at 8 bases. From germline, CDR1 is SGHDT and CDR2 YYEEEE. The V gene end was trimmed by 4 bases and the J gene end by 5 bases; junction bases not matched to a gene: 11. The CDR3 has 16 amino acids.

This clonotype was seen a handful of times. The V and J genes are TRBV30 and TRBJ1-6, with 8 bases aligning to TRBD1. The germline V gene encodes CDR1 GTSNPN and CDR2 SVGIG (reference sequence). This CDR3 region has 12 residues. J was trimmed by 13 bases and V by 3 bases; bases with no gene match: 5. The CDR3, as DNA: TGTGCCTGGAGAGACACAGGGGGTCCCCTCCACTTT. Translation gives CAWRDTGGPLHF.

The rearrangement links TRBV10-2 to TRBJ1-1; D is unresolved. The germline gives CDR1 WSHSY, CDR2 SAAADI. The CDR3 length is 12 residues. The V gene lost 2 bases and the J gene lost 4 bases, with 5 bases spanning the gap. The CDR3 sequence is CASSEVGTEAFF. CDR3 coding DNA: TGCGCCAGCAGTGAGGTGGGCACTGAAGCTTTCTTT.